This T cell receptor beta chain came from a study of molecular identifiers for immune sequencing clone quantification. Notes on this clonotype: Because the CDR3 is missing its conserved closing phenylalanine or tryptophan, this is likely a read error.

TCRdb fed the PCR reads into MiXCR, producing one record per CDR3 protein. Found here are roughly 320,000 distinct CDR3 sequences, over 20% of them singletons; the top ten hold roughly 0.7%. Trimming took 0 bases from V and 6 from J, leaving 12 bases between them. The germline V gene has CDR1 MNHEY and CDR2 SMNVEV (reference sequence). The CDR3 consists of 14 residues. The sequenced sample consisted of naive CD8+ T cells from blood, with Jurkat cell RNA spiked in. Subset described: FACS-sorted CD8+CD4-CCR7+CD45RA+ naive T cells. The chain is built from TRBV27 and TRBJ2-7; D may correspond to TRBD1 or TRBD2 (5 bases each). The source is a human donor in good health. Some libraries in this study had Jurkat cell RNA spiked in. The CDR3 region is CASSLSRDVFEQYL. CDR3 nucleotides: TGTGCCAGCAGTTTATCCCGGGACGTTTTCGAGCAGTACCTC.